The next 8 T cell receptor beta chains were all read from a single sample in a study of cytomegalovirus exposure and HLA in healthy donors. The PCR had 60 Vbeta and 13 Jbeta primers. Measured with immunoSEQ multiplex PCR; TCRdb has only the in-frame clones, and not every one. The table shows around 190,000 clones, with about four fifths occurring only once. The sequencing input was PBMCs. These receptors were obtained from a woman younger than 45 in good health and CMV-seropositive.

J is TRBJ1-1 and V is TRBV10-3, with 8 bases that match TRBD1. The CDR3 consists of 15 residues. Germline-derived CDR1 and CDR2 are ENHRY and SYGVKD. The V and J ends lost 2 bases and 5 bases, in that order; junction bases with no gene match: 7. Here the CDR3 DNA reads TGTGCCATCAGTGAGGCGGACAGGGCCTCAACTGAAGCTTTCTTT. Its protein is CAISEADRASTEAFF.

V usage is TRBV2 and J usage is TRBJ2-7; D perhaps matches TRBD1 (5 bases). Germline V gives CDR1 SNHLY, CDR2 FYNNEI. CDR3 length: 17 residues. V lost 0 bases and J 0 bases, leaving 15 bases between the germline ends. CDR3 nucleotides: TGTGCCAGCAGTGAAGCTACGGACACTACTGACTCCTACGAGCAGTACTTC. Translating gives CASSEATDTTDSYEQYF. Supplemented by reference TRBV2 and TRBJ2-7, the full variable domain reads EPEVTQTPSHQVTQMGQEVILRCVPISNHLYFYWYRQILGQKVEFLVSFYNNEISEKSEIFDDQFSVERPDGSNFTLKIRSTKLEDSAMYFCASSEATDTTDSYEQYFGPGTRLTVT.

CDR3 DNA sequence: TGCGCCAGCAGCATACAACAGGGGTACTCCTACAATGAGCAGTTCTTC. It is translated as CASSIQQGYSYNEQFF. The gene calls are TRBV4-3 and TRBJ2-1; 7 bases are a match to TRBD1. Losses at the gene ends were 5 bases for V and 0 bases for J; bases not matched to a gene: 7. CDR1 is LGHNA, CDR2 YSLEER, per germline. CDR3 length: 16 residues.

This clone occurred once. V usage is TRBV7-9 and J usage is TRBJ2-7; maybe TRBD1 (6 bases). The CDR3 spans 14 residues. CDR1 and CDR2 from the germline V gene are SEHNR and FQNEAQ (reference sequence). With 7 bases removed from V and 2 bases from J, the gap between germline ends came to 15 bases. The CDR3 DNA reads as TGTGCCAGCACCTTTACAGGGTCCCCCTACGAGCAGTACTTC. The encoded protein is CASTFTGSPYEQYF. The variable domain in full, completed from reference TRBV7-9 and TRBJ2-7, reads DTGVSQNPRHKITKRGQNVTFRCDPISEHNRLYWYRQTLGQGPEFLTYFQNEAQLEKSRLLSDRFSAERPKGSFSTLEIQRTEQGDSAMYLCASTFTGSPYEQYFGPGTRLTVT.

The chain has TRBV7-2 and TRBJ2-5, with 8 nucleotides matching TRBD2. Germline values: CDR1 SGHTA, CDR2 FQGNSA. V shed 4 bases and J 3 bases; nucleotides not matched to a gene: 4. The CDR3 is 14 residues long. CDR3 bases: TGTGCCAGCAGCTCGCAACTAGCGGAAGAGACCCAGTACTTC. It codes for CASSSQLAEETQYF.

The chain combines TRBV10-1 with TRBJ1-6, with D maybe TRBD1 (5 bases). The germline CDR1 and CDR2 sequences are WNHNN and SYGVQD (reference sequence). The CDR3 extends over 14 amino acids. V shed 2 bases and J shed 5 bases, with 7 bases lying between them. The CDR3 nucleotides read TGCGCCAGCAGTGAGGACAGTGATAATTCACCCCTCCACTTT. Protein product: CASSEDSDNSPLHF.

This CDR3 is CASSQEISGLNNEQFF. In nucleotides, the CDR3 is TGCGCCAGCAGCCAAGAGATTTCGGGTTTGAACAATGAGCAGTTCTTC. The chain recombines TRBV4-1 with TRBJ2-1; no firm D call. This CDR3 spans 16 amino acids. Germline values: CDR1 MGHRA, CDR2 YSYEKL. Trimming removed 0 bases at V and 5 bases at J, with 14 bases between.

The chain recombines TRBV6-5 with TRBJ2-1; 7 bases fit TRBD1. From germline, CDR1 is MNHEY and CDR2 SVGAGI. The V segment lost 5 bases and the J segment 5 bases; nucleotides outside the gene matches: 6. The CDR3 spans 14 residues. CDR3 loop: CASSRDRVDNEQFF. CDR3 coding DNA: TGTGCCAGCAGTCGGGACAGAGTTGACAATGAGCAGTTCTTC.